These 3 T cell receptor beta chains were all obtained from the same sample, sequenced in a study of shared clonotypes between healthy human individuals. CD8 cells regarded as naive lacked CD45RO, were positively chosen for CCR7, and omitted terminally differentiated effector memory CD45RA+ cells. Sequenced by immunoSEQ multiplex PCR; TCRdb stores in-frame clones only, minus some. The sample contains more than 600,000 clones, around 90% of which appear only once. Material: naive CD8+ T cells sorted from blood. The receptor source for this set is a man aged 25-45 years in good health.

V usage is TRBV6-6 and J usage is TRBJ2-7; TRBD1 matches 8 bases. V shed 4 bases, J shed 3 bases, and the junction held 5 bases outside the gene matches. The CDR3 has 14 amino acids. Germline CDR1 is MNHNY and CDR2 is SVGAGI (reference sequence). CDR3 region: CASSLRTGLYEQYF. The CDR3 coding sequence is TGTGCCAGCAGTTTGAGGACAGGGCTCTACGAGCAGTACTTC.

The chain couples TRBV5-6 to TRBJ2-1; D unclear. V lost 6 bases and J lost 0, with 16 bases in between. The germline CDR1 and CDR2 sequences are SGHDT and YYEEEE. CDR3 length: 16 residues. The CDR3 is CASTVVSFGSYNEQFF. CDR3 in DNA: TGTGCCAGCACCGTCGTCTCGTTCGGCTCCTACAATGAGCAGTTCTTC.

The chain recombines TRBV9 with TRBJ1-1; D unresolved. The CDR3 consists of 14 residues. CDR1 and CDR2 from the germline V gene are SGDLS and YYNGEE. V shed 3 bases and J shed 2 bases, with 11 bases lying between them. CDR3 in DNA: TGTGCCAGCAGCGATGGCCGGGCTAACACTGAAGCTTTCTTT. Amino acids: CASSDGRANTEAFF.